This T cell receptor beta chain was documented in a study of shared clonotypes between healthy human individuals. Study context: Per donor, CD8 memory used one plate, CD8 naive used two, CD4 memory used three and CD4 naive used three.

Using immunoSEQ multiplex PCR, the repertoire was profiled, and TCRdb retains in-frame clones only, with some absent. Among some 1.4 million clones listed, approximately 96% were seen once. The material sequenced was naive CD4+ T cells sorted from blood. Documented subset: CD45RA+ positively selected. This TCR derives from a man in his thirties or forties in good health.

This CDR3 reads CASSLGPVAGTYEQYF. CDR3 nucleotide sequence: TGCGCCAGCAGCTTGGGGCCGGTAGCGGGAACCTACGAGCAGTACTTC. The chain has TRBV5-1 and TRBJ2-7; 8 positions match TRBD2. The trim removed 0 bases at V and 2 bases at J, leaving 7 bases unmatched. Germline CDR1 and CDR2: SGHRS and YFSETQ. This CDR3 is built from 16 residues.